This is a list of T cell receptor beta chains from one sample in a study of early T cells in non-severe SARS-CoV-2 infection. MiXCR, run by TCRdb on the 5' RACE reads, gives a single entry per CDR3 protein. The sample has some 30,000 distinct CDR3 sequences, approximately 7% seen once. Sequencing was performed on whole blood. Source of these receptors: an adult who was a healthcare worker with PCR-confirmed SARS-CoV-2 infection or an uninfected control (not recorded which). Both conserved end residues are trimmed from each CDR3. Rows give clone size only sometimes, using once, few, many, or a class for an expanded clone.

>NA|TRBJ2-5|TRBV7-3
ASSQNPPGSGETQY
>few|TRBJ2-4|TRBV20-1
SARDTSKNIQY
>many|TRBJ2-3|TRBV5-1
ASSAAGRGVDTQY
>many|TRBJ2-3|TRBV12-3/TRBV12-4
ASSEAPGTIPQY
>many|TRBJ2-1|TRBV29-1
SALGRDRGIDEQF
>many|TRBJ2-1|TRBV9
ASSVAYRGPYNEQF
>NA|TRBJ1-2|TRBV3-1
ASSQPGHPNYGYT
>few|TRBJ1-6|TRBV4-3
ASSQRQGYNSPLH
>many|TRBJ2-2|TRBV12-5
ASGPGLVMSGELF
>many|TRBJ2-7|TRBV6-1
ASSELAGESYEQY
>few|TRBJ2-5|TRBV30
AWSGLAGSGETQY
>many|TRBJ2-1|TRBV12-3/TRBV12-4
ASRQEGGGEQF
>many|TRBJ1-2|TRBV6-5
ASSKGTRYT
>few|TRBJ2-1|TRBV3-1
ASSQLGQGGEQF
>many|TRBJ1-1|TRBV29-1
SAADTYTEAF
>NA|TRBJ2-3|TRBV7-9
ASSFGGGATDTQY